This TCR beta chain was obtained from a study of graft-versus-host responses after intestinal transplantation. Sequencing used immunoSEQ multiplex PCR; TCRdb keeps in-frame clones, though not all of them. Altogether 130,000 or so clones are present, around nine tenths being singletons, with the ten largest covering roughly 0.19%. Concerning this clone: Its antigen remains unknown.

CDR3 size: 14 residues. V lost 3 bases to trimming and J lost 11 bases, with 23 bases between them. CDR1 and CDR2 from the germline V gene are GTSNPN and SVGIG (reference sequence). The sequencing used unstimulated CD4+ T cells sorted from spleen or lymph node cells, collected before intestinal transplant. The TCR was taken from a human donor who received an intestinal transplant. V gene TRBV30 combines with J gene TRBJ2-7, with a possible D match to TRBD1 (6 bases). CDR3 residues: CAWSGDRDTSWEYF. As DNA, the CDR3 is TGTGCCTGGAGCGGGGACCGGGACACCTCTTGGGAGTACTTC. Combining the CDR3 with reference TRBV30 and TRBJ2-7 gives the whole variable domain SQTIHQWPATLVQPVGSPLSLECTVEGTSNPNLYWYRQAAGRGLQLLFYSVGIGQISSEVPQNLSASRPQDRQFILSSKKLLLSDSGFYLCAWSGDRDTSWEYFGPGTRLTVT.